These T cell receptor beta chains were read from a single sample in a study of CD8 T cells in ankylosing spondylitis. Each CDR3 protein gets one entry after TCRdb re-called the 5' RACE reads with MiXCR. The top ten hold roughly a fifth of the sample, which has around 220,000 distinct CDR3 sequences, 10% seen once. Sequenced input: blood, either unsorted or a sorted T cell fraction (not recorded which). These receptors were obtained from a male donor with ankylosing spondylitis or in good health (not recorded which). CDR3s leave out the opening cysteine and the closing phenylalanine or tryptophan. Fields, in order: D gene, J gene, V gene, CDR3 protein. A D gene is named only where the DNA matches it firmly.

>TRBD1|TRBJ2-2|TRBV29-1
SAGQGNWGTGELF
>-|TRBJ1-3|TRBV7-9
ASSMGSGNTIY
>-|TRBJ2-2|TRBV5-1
ASSVPLDTGELF
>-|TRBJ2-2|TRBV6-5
ASRRLENTGELF
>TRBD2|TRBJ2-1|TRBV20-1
SASLIGTNYNEQF
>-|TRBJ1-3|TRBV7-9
ASSRGRAGNTIY
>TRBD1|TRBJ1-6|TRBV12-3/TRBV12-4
ASSLEGQDNSPLH
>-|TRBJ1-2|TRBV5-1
ASSLGESRYGYT
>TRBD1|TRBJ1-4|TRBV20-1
SATPGTAGMIP
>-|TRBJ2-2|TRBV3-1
ASSQVLATGELF
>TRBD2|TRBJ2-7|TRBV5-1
ASSLVTGLAEPYEQY
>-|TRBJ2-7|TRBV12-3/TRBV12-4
ASSQIEVGEQY
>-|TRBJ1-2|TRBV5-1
ASSLDDGYT
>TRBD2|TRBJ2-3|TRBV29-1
SVEDRRTSVGTDTQY
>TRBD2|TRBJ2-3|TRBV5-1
ASSLEGRQRGMTDTQY
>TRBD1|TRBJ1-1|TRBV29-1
SVEIDRGMNTEAF
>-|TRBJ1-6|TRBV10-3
AKGQNESSYNSPLH
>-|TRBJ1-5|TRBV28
ASSGGMLGNQPQH
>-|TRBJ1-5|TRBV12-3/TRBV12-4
ASSYGAGNQPQH
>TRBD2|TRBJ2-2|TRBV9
ASRLAGGHGELF
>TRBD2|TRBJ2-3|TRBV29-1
SVEGTSGGPTDTQY
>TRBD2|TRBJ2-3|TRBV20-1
SAVGTSGASTDTQY
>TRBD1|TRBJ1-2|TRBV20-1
SARGPGQELGVYGYT
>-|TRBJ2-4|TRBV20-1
SAKQGGGAKNIQY
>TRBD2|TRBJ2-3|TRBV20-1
SARRRGGAPDTQY
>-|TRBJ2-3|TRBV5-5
ASSLELDTQY
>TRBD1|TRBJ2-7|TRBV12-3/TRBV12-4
ASSPGWDRGNEQY
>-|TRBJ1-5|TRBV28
ASNLGGEGQPQH
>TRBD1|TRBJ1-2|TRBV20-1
SASPAGGQGYGYT
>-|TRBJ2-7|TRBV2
ASSVRTEIYEQY
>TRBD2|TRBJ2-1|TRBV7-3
ASSLLPASGGAENEQF
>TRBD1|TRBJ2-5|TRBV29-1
SVDRTGILETQY
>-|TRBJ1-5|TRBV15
ATSRDTGANQPQH
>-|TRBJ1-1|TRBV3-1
ASSQDERQRYTEAF
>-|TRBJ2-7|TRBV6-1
ASSDNQFYEQY